Following are 8 T cell receptor beta chains from one sample sequenced in a study of CD8+CD57+ T cells in acquired aplastic anemia. TCR beta VDJ and CDR3 profiles were obtained from a genomic DNA template. TCRdb ran MiXCR on the reads and lists one entry per CDR3 protein. The sample lists 95,000 to 120,000 distinct CDR3 sequences; 50% to 65% were seen once. Sequenced material: sorted CD4+, CD8+, or CD8+CD57+ T cells (not recorded which) from PBMCs. These receptors were taken from a human donor in good health, serving as a control.

The chain carries TRBV25-1 and TRBJ1-4; weak D call: TRBD1 (6 bases). V was shortened by 3 bases and J by 6 bases, with 14 bases between the two germline ends. The CDR3 length is 15 residues. The germline gives CDR1 MGHDK, CDR2 SYGVNS. The CDR3 DNA is TGTGCCAGCAGTGAGTGGGGGGGCGCGGATGAAAAACTGTTTTTT. Its protein product is CASSEWGGADEKLFF.

The rearrangement uses TRBV6-1 and TRBJ2-3; 7 nucleotides line up with TRBD1. The germline CDR1 and CDR2 sequences are MNHNS and SASEGT. There are 15 residues in the CDR3. J gave up 7 bases and V 2 bases, and 9 bases lay outside the gene matches. CDR3 sequence (DNA): TGTGCCAGCAGTGAAATGGGACAGCTCCGGAATACGCAGTATTTT. Encoded protein: CASSEMGQLRNTQYF.

V is TRBV29-1 and J is TRBJ1-3; weak D call: TRBD1 (5 bases). Germline CDR1 is SQVTM and CDR2 is ANQGSEA. Trimming left V 1 base short and J 0 bases short, with 10 bases between. The CDR3 contains 15 residues. CDR3: CSVEGSRVSGNTIYF. Written as DNA, the CDR3 is TGCAGCGTTGAAGGGAGCAGGGTCTCTGGAAACACCATATATTTT.

This clonotype was counted many times. The chain employs TRBV12-3 or TRBV12-4 and TRBJ2-1; TRBD1 aligns across 7 bases. With V trimmed by 5 bases and J by 8 bases, 3 bases remained unmatched. CDR3 length: 12 amino acids. CDR3 sequence (DNA): TGTGCCAGCAGTCCCGGGACAGATGAGCAGTTCTTC. This gives the protein CASSPGTDEQFF.

The V call is TRBV29-1, the J call TRBJ2-7; D unclear. CDR1 and CDR2 (germline): SQVTM, ANQGSEA. This CDR3 is built from 13 residues. The V gene lost 2 bases and the J gene lost 3 bases, with 11 bases spanning the gap. The CDR3 reads CSVERSSNYEQYV. In DNA form, the CDR3 reads TGCAGCGTTGAAAGGTCCAGCAACTACGAGCAGTACGTC.

This clonotype was picked up many times. In DNA, the CDR3 is TGCGCCAGCAGCCAAAATAGCTTGGGCTGGGTCACTGAAGCTTTCTTT. It codes for CASSQNSLGWVTEAFF. The J gene is TRBJ1-1, the V gene TRBV4-1; D is undetermined. The CDR3 has 16 residues. Germline-derived CDR1 and CDR2 are MGHRA and YSYEKL. Trimming removed 2 bases from V and 4 bases from J, with 17 bases in between.

CDR3 in amino acids: CSEGASGGTDTQYF. CDR3 coding DNA: TGCAGCGAGGGGGCTAGCGGGGGCACAGATACGCAGTATTTT. This chain links TRBV29-1 with TRBJ2-3; 9 nucleotides match TRBD2. The CDR3 extends over 14 amino acids. Germline values: CDR1 SQVTM, CDR2 ANQGSEA. Trimming cost V 7 bases and J 1 base; bases outside gene matches: 6.

The chain combines TRBV12-3 or TRBV12-4 with TRBJ2-1, with a weak D call TRBD1 (6 bases). V was pared by 6 bases and J by 2 bases, with 17 bases between. The CDR3 extends over 16 amino acids. This CDR3 is CASSHRRGGPYNEQFF. The DNA for the CDR3 is TGTGCCAGCAGCCACCGTCGAGGGGGACCCTACAATGAGCAGTTCTTC.